This passage covers 15 T cell receptor beta chains from one sample sequenced in a study of T cells in Graves' hyperthyroidism and ophthalmopathy. RNA transcripts gave rise to amplified TCR beta CDR3 regions. The primer set for the first-round RT-PCR of the TCR CDR3 was HTBI. TCRdb re-derived calls from the multiplex PCR reads in MiXCR, one entry per CDR3 protein. The sample records roughly 300,000 distinct CDR3 sequences, less than 30% being singletons. The sequenced sample was blood. Receptor source: a man aged 35 to 55 with Graves' hyperthyroidism that later progressed to Graves' ophthalmopathy.

This clonotype has a count of ten or more. The chain carries TRBV3-1 and TRBJ2-5; weak D call: TRBD1 (5 bases). V was cut by 4 bases and J by 1 base, with 13 bases left in between. The CDR3 runs to 15 residues. Germline lookup yields CDR1 LGHDT and CDR2 YNNKEL (reference sequence). CDR3 bases: TGTGCCAGCAGCCTACAGGTTTTCGGCCAAGAGACCCAGTACTTC. Encoded protein: CASSLQVFGQETQYF.

This clonotype was seen at least ten times. The V call is TRBV2, the J call TRBJ2-7, with 8 nucleotides matching TRBD2. The CDR3 totals 13 residues. V was pared by 10 bases and J by 7 bases, with 12 bases of the junction left unmatched. From germline, CDR1 is SNHLY and CDR2 FYNNEI. Here the CDR3 DNA reads TGTGCCACCTATAGCGGGGAAGGTCGGGAGCAGTACTTC. Its translation is CATYSGEGREQYF.

This clonotype was seen repeatedly, ten times or more. V is TRBV6-1 and J is TRBJ2-5, with 11 bases identical to TRBD1. The junction had 3 bases not matched to a gene; V was cut back by 6 bases and J by 0 bases. The CDR3 is 15 residues long. In germline, CDR1 is MNHNS, CDR2 SASEGT. The CDR3 protein is CASSGDRGNQETQYF. The CDR3, as DNA: TGTGCCAGCAGCGGGGACAGGGGGAACCAAGAGACCCAGTACTTC.

This clonotype was picked up a small number of times. This rearrangement joins TRBV9 to TRBJ2-7; D tentatively reads TRBD1 or TRBD2 (6 bases each). The CDR3 contains 16 residues. In germline, CDR1 is SGDLS, CDR2 YYNGEE. The ends were cut back, 0 bases at V and 0 bases at J, with 13 bases in the middle. Written as DNA, the CDR3 is TGTGCCAGCAGCGTAGGTGGGGGGCCCTCCTCCTACGAGCAGTACTTC. It yields the protein CASSVGGGPSSYEQYF.

This chain uses TRBV4-1 with TRBJ2-7; D perhaps matches TRBD2 (5 bases). The length of the CDR3 is 16 residues. Trimming took off 6 bases at V and 7 bases at J, with 25 bases between the two ends. CDR1 is MGHRA, CDR2 YSYEKL, per germline. This CDR3 is CASSQLDMGIPREQYF. The CDR3 DNA sequence: TGCGCCAGCAGTCAACTAGACATGGGGATTCCTAGGGAGCAGTACTTC.

V gene TRBV20-1 combines with J gene TRBJ2-5; D gene ambiguous. The CDR3 sequence is 13 residues long. Germline V CDR1 and CDR2: DFQATT, SNEGSKA (reference sequence). The V gene lost 1 base and the J gene lost 1 base, with 7 bases spanning the gap. The CDR3 here is CSARVYTQETQYF. In nucleotides, the CDR3 is TGCAGTGCTAGAGTTTACACCCAAGAGACCCAGTACTTC.

This clonotype was observed at least ten times. The CDR3 DNA reads TGTGCCAGTAGTGGAATAGCGGGAGGGCCAGAGACCCAGTACTTC. It translates to CASSGIAGGPETQYF. The chain uses TRBV19 and TRBJ2-5; 11 bases align to TRBD2. This CDR3 has 15 amino acids. Unmatched junction bases numbered 6, after V lost 5 bases and J lost 4 bases. The germline V gene has CDR1 LNHDA and CDR2 SQIVND (reference sequence).

With regard to this clonotype: With a much larger clone just one base away, this may be a read error. The chain recombines TRBV7-2 with TRBJ2-5, with D unresolved. The CDR3 contains 15 residues. Germline CDR1 and CDR2: SGHTA and FQGNSA. Trimming stripped 1 base from V and 5 bases from J, with 14 bases between. CDR3 in DNA: TGTGCCAGCAGCTTAGTTGGGTCTAGGCGCGAGACCCAGTACTTC. Translation gives CASSLVGSRRETQYF.

The V gene is TRBV10-3, the J gene TRBJ2-7; possibly TRBD1 or TRBD2 for D (6 bases each). V lost 0 bases and J lost 5, with 14 bases in between. The CDR3 loop spans 15 amino acids. Germline-derived CDR1 and CDR2 are ENHRY and SYGVKD. The CDR3 here is CAISESIGGGNEQYF. In DNA form, the CDR3 reads TGTGCCATCAGTGAGTCAATCGGAGGGGGAAACGAGCAGTACTTC.

There are many counts of this clonotype. V gene TRBV30 combines with J gene TRBJ2-2; D unresolved. V was cut by 0 bases and J by 6 bases, with 5 bases left in between. This CDR3 comprises 12 residues. Germline CDR1 reads GTSNPN; CDR2 reads SVGIG (reference sequence). CDR3 coding DNA: TGTGCCTGGAGTGTACTCCCCGGGGAGCTGTTTTTT. Translation: CAWSVLPGELFF.

The chain carries TRBV2 and TRBJ2-1; no clear D gene. Trimming pared 3 bases from V and 5 bases from J, leaving 8 bases between. Germline V gives CDR1 SNHLY, CDR2 FYNNEI. The CDR3 is 13 amino acids. DNA for the CDR3: TGTGCCAGCAGTGATACCGGTAACAATGAGCAGTTCTTC. Its translation is CASSDTGNNEQFF.

This clonotype occurred many times. The V gene is TRBV5-6, the J gene TRBJ2-5, with 8 bases lining up with TRBD2. Trimming took 1 base from V and 5 from J; bases not matched to a gene: 13. The CDR3 has 17 residues. Germline-derived CDR1 and CDR2 are SGHDT and YYEEEE. The CDR3, as DNA: TGTGCCAGCAGCTTGACGGTCAGCGGGAGAATTGGCGAGACCCAGTACTTC. This translates into CASSLTVSGRIGETQYF. Supplemented by reference TRBV5-6 and TRBJ2-5, the full variable domain reads DAGVTQSPTHLIKTRGQQVTLRCSPKSGHDTVSWYQQALGQGPQFIFQYYEEEERQRGNFPDRFSGHQFPNYSSELNVNALLLGDSALYLCASSLTVSGRIGETQYFGPGTRLLVL.

The genes are TRBV6-5 and TRBJ1-1; D is unclear. The V end lost 2 bases, the J end lost 9 bases, and 7 bases lay between the germline ends. This CDR3 is built from 11 residues. The V gene's germline CDR1 is MNHEY and CDR2 SVGAGI. The CDR3 loop reads CASSYGNKAFF. CDR3 coding DNA: TGTGCCAGCAGTTACGGTAATAAAGCTTTCTTT.

This clonotype was picked up many times. This chain connects TRBV12-3 or TRBV12-4 to TRBJ1-3; weak D call: TRBD1 (6 bases). This CDR3 contains 16 residues. Trimming stripped 6 bases from V and 4 bases from J, with 19 bases between. The CDR3 loop is CASSKRLIQGGNTIYF. The CDR3 coding sequence is TGTGCCAGCAGCAAGAGACTGATTCAGGGGGGAAACACCATATATTTT.

In its sample, this clonotype was seen many times. The chain joins TRBV3-1 to TRBJ1-1, with D perhaps TRBD1 (5 bases). V was clipped by 0 bases and J by 4 bases, with 12 bases between them. The germline V gene has CDR1 LGHDT and CDR2 YNNKEL (reference sequence). This CDR3 is built from 15 residues. As DNA, the CDR3 is TGTGCCAGCAGCCAAGATGGAGGGACGGGCACTGAAGCTTTCTTT. Translation: CASSQDGGTGTEAFF.